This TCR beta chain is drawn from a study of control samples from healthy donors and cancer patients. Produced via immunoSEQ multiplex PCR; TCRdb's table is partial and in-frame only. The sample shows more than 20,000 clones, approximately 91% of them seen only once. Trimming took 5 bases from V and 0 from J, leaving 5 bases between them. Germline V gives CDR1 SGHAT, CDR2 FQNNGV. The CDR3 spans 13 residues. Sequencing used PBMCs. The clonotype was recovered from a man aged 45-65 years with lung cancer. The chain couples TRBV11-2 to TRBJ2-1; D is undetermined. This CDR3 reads CASSLSSYNEQFF. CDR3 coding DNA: TGTGCCAGCAGCCTTAGCTCCTACAATGAGCAGTTCTTC.